The source of this T cell receptor (beta chain) is a study of technical replicates of blood from a handful of donors. V lost 4 bases, J lost 4 bases, and 3 bases stayed unmatched. This CDR3 has 14 amino acids. Germline CDR1 is SEHNR and CDR2 is FQNEAQ (reference sequence). The method was immunoSEQ multiplex PCR; TCRdb's version includes in-frame clones alone and lacks a portion of them. This sample yields roughly 72,000 clones, of which 90% to 95% are seen a single time; about 0.4% belongs to the top ten. The receptor was derived from a human donor in good health. The chain uses TRBV7-9 and TRBJ2-1; TRBD1 matches at 8 bases. Source material: T cells isolated from PBMCs. Here the CDR3 reads CASSSDREYNEQFF. In nucleotides, the CDR3 is TGTGCCAGCAGCTCGGACAGGGAGTACAATGAGCAGTTCTTC.